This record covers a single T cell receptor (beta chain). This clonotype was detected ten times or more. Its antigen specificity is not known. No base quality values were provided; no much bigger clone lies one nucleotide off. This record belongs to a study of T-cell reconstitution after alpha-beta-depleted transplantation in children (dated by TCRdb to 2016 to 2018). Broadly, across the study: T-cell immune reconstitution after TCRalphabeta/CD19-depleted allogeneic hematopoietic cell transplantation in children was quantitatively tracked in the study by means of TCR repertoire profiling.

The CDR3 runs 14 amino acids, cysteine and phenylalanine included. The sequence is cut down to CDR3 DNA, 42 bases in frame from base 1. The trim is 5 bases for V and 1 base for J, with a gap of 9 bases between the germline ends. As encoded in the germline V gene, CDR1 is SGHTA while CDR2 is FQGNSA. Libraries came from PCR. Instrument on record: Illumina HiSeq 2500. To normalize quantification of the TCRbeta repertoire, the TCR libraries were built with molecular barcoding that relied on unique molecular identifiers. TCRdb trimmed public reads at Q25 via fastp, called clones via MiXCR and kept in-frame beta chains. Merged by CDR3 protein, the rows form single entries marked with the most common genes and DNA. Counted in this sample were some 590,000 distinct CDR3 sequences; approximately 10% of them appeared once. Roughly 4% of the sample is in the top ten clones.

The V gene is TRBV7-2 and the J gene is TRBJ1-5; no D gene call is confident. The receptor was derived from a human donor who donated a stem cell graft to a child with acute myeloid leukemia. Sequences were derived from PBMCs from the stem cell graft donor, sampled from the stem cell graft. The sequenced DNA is TGTGCCAGCAGCGGCCTGGAGAGCAATCAGCCCCAGCATTTT. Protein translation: CASSGLESNQPQHF.